This TCR beta chain was documented in a study of blood T cell repertoires in COVID-19. Looking at the study overall: Spain, Italy and the United States supplied samples that represented acute and convalescent COVID-19. The cDNA or gDNA used as material had been derived from T cells, B-cell-depleted T cells, or PBMCs.

The CDR3 sequence is 15 residues long. Germline V gene data show CDR1 as MNHEY and CDR2 as SMNVEV (reference sequence). The V gene end was trimmed by 5 bases and the J gene end by 6 bases; junction bases not matched to a gene: 10. In the original processing: Amplification of reference gene primers was used by the study to estimate nucleated cell counts. Some clones are missing from TCRdb's copy, which holds only in-frame ones; the method was immunoSEQ multiplex PCR. V, J and clone size were drawn from that table, and D and trimming were deduced from the DNA. The table records roughly 280,000 clones, roughly nine tenths of them present only once.

The clonotype was recovered from a woman in her forties or fifties who had recovered from COVID-19. The J gene is TRBJ1-2, the V gene TRBV27; 9 bases agree with TRBD1. Sequenced sample: peripheral blood. CDR3: CASSPGTGRFDGYTF. Here the CDR3 DNA reads TGTGCCAGCAGTCCCGGGACAGGGAGATTCGATGGCTACACCTTC.